This T cell receptor beta chain was documented in a study of T cell responses to AZD1222 COVID-19 vaccine. Some clones are missing from TCRdb's copy, which holds only in-frame ones; the method was immunoSEQ multiplex PCR. The table includes approximately 93,000 clones, around nine tenths detected once. As for this clone: The antigen is unknown.

Notes on the study in general: At 160-218 and 743-854, vaccine-associated CD4 TCRs were dominant, and they spanned spike.

The specimen comprised peripheral blood, sampled 28 days after the second AZD1222 dose. This TCR came from an adult who received the AZD1222 COVID-19 vaccine.

The CDR3 DNA sequence: TGTGCCAGCAGCCAGGGGACCCCCTACGAGCAGTACTTC. As protein: CASSQGTPYEQYF. This sequence joins TRBV7-3 and TRBJ2-7; perhaps TRBD1 as D (6 bases). V was trimmed by 5 bases and J by 2 bases, leaving 10 bases between them. Germline assignment: CDR1 SGHTA and CDR2 FQGTGA. CDR3 length equals 13 residues.